This is a list of T cell receptor beta chains from one sample in a study of OX40 agonist ivuxolimab in advanced cancers. Sequencing was performed with immunoSEQ multiplex PCR; in TCRdb, only in-frame clones are kept and a portion is missing. The profile shows 60,000 to 75,000 clones, roughly nine tenths of them singletons. The sequences come from CD4+ or CD8+ T cells sorted from blood, collected in a trial of the OX40 agonist ivuxolimab. These receptors were obtained from an adult with an advanced solid tumor such as melanoma, head and neck, liver or kidney cancer. Each CDR3 is given with its conserved first and last residue. The order of the fields is J gene, clone size, V gene, D gene, CDR3 protein, CDR3 DNA. A D gene is named only where the DNA matches it firmly. Expanded clones get a size class; other rows say once, few or many, or leave the size out.

TRBJ2-7,.,TRBV6-5,TRBD2,CASSYGGTSGYEQYF,TGTGCCAGCAGTTACGGCGGGACTAGCGGATACGAGCAGTACTTC
TRBJ2-3,.,TRBV13,TRBD2,CASSLDLGRGDTQYF,TGTGCCAGCAGCTTAGATCTCGGGAGGGGGGATACGCAGTATTTT
TRBJ1-2,.,TRBV5-1,.,CASSLFDASDGYTF,TGCGCCAGCAGCTTGTTCGATGCTTCCGATGGCTACACCTTC
TRBJ2-7,few,TRBV7-2,TRBD2,CASSSSGRSSYEQYF,TGTGCCAGCAGCTCTAGCGGAAGGAGCTCCTACGAGCAGTACTTC
TRBJ2-7,.,TRBV11-2,.,CASSLGGPYEQYF,TGTGCCAGCAGCTTGGGGGGCCCCTACGAGCAGTACTTC
TRBJ2-5,.,TRBV7-9,.,CASSLAKGPEETQYF,TGTGCCAGCAGCTTAGCCAAGGGTCCTGAAGAGACCCAGTACTTC
TRBJ1-1,few,TRBV27,.,CASSVSRNWAEAFF,TGTGCCAGCAGTGTCTCTCGAAACTGGGCTGAAGCTTTCTTT
TRBJ1-2,.,TRBV4-1,TRBD1,CASSHRTGAGYTF,TGCGCCAGCAGCCACCGGACAGGGGCTGGCTACACCTTC
TRBJ1-4,.,TRBV7-9,.,CASSSGPEKLFF,TGTGCCAGCAGCTCCGGCCCTGAAAAACTGTTTTTT
TRBJ1-2,.,TRBV7-9,.,CASSFGDSGYTF,TGTGCCAGCAGCTTCGGGGATTCTGGCTACACCTTC
TRBJ1-4,.,TRBV7-9,.,CASSENLGEKLFF,TGTGCCAGCAGCGAGAACCTGGGGGAAAAACTGTTTTTT
TRBJ1-2,.,TRBV6-1,.,CASGTSKGYGYTF,TGTGCCAGCGGTACCAGCAAAGGGTATGGCTACACCTTC
TRBJ2-7,.,TRBV28,TRBD1,CASSLRKPDRGYHEQYF,TGTGCCAGCAGTTTACGGAAGCCGGACAGGGGCTACCACGAGCAGTACTTC
TRBJ1-4,.,TRBV28,.,CASRNQATNEKLFF,TGTGCCAGCAGAAACCAGGCCACTAATGAAAAACTGTTTTTT
TRBJ2-5,.,TRBV25-1,TRBD1,CASSVGMRGLQETQYF,TGTGCCAGCAGTGTGGGCATGAGGGGGCTCCAAGAGACCCAGTACTTC
TRBJ2-1,.,TRBV7-6,.,CASSFLRSSYNEQFF,TGTGCCAGCAGCTTTTTGCGGAGCTCCTACAATGAGCAGTTCTTC
TRBJ2-1,.,TRBV4-1,TRBD2,CASSQGRGGLETYNEQFF,TGCGCCAGCAGCCAAGGGCGGGGGGGCCTAGAGACCTACAATGAGCAGTTCTTC